What follows are 10 T cell receptor beta chains derived from one specimen sequenced in a study of early T cells in non-severe SARS-CoV-2 infection. TCRdb reprocessed the 5' RACE reads via MiXCR and lists one record per CDR3 protein. The sample consists of 55,000 or so distinct CDR3 sequences, under 15% of them appearing once. Sample: whole blood. The origin of the receptors is an adult who was a healthcare worker with PCR-confirmed SARS-CoV-2 infection or an uninfected control (not recorded which).

V gene TRBV27 combines with J gene TRBJ2-6, with 7 nucleotides matching TRBD1. CDR1 MNHEY and CDR2 SMNVEV come from the germline V gene (reference sequence). The CDR3 runs 15 residues. V lost 6 bases and J lost 0; bases outside the gene matches: 2. The CDR3 DNA sequence: TGTGCCAGCAGGACAGGGTACTCTGGGGCCAACGTCCTGACTTTC. The encoded protein is CASRTGYSGANVLTF. The entire variable domain, with the rest obtained from reference TRBV27 and TRBJ2-6, is as follows: EAQVTQNPRYLITVTGKKLTVTCSQNMNHEYMSWYRQDPGLGLRQIYYSMNVEVTDKGDVPEGYKVSRKEKRNFPLILESPSPNQTSLYFCASRTGYSGANVLTFGAGSRLTVL.

This clonotype was found many times. The genes are TRBV4-1 and TRBJ1-1, with 10 bases lining up with TRBD1. The ends lost 4 bases at V and 5 bases at J; junction bases unmatched: 7. CDR1 is MGHRA, CDR2 YSYEKL, per germline. This CDR3 is 15 amino acids long. CDR3 loop: CASSPDRGRRTEAFF. The CDR3, as DNA: TGCGCCAGCAGCCCTGACAGGGGGCGAAGGACTGAAGCTTTCTTT.

This clonotype was recorded at least ten times. The J gene is TRBJ1-1, the V gene TRBV20-1; 9 bases are shared with TRBD1. The CDR3 loop spans 14 amino acids. Germline V gene sequence: CDR1 DFQATT, CDR2 SNEGSKA (reference sequence). V lost 3 bases, J lost 6 bases, and 8 bases stayed unmatched. The CDR3 sequence: CSARNRDRVAEAFF. The CDR3 coding sequence is TGCAGTGCTAGGAACCGGGACAGGGTCGCTGAAGCTTTCTTT.

This clonotype was picked up a small number of times. J is TRBJ2-7 and V is TRBV29-1, with D possibly being TRBD2 (6 bases). CDR1 SQVTM and CDR2 ANQGSEA come from the germline V gene. The CDR3 spans 11 residues. The CDR3 here is CRLAALYEQYF. CDR3 in DNA: TGCAGACTAGCTGCACTATACGAGCAGTACTTC.

The chain recombines TRBV7-2 with TRBJ2-7; D unclear. The CDR3 totals 16 residues. Trimming took 2 bases from V and 2 from J, leaving 16 bases between them. From germline, CDR1 is SGHTA and CDR2 FQGNSA. CDR3 in DNA: TGTGCCAGCAGCTTATACGGATCTACGCTGACCTACGAGCAGTACTTC. Protein: CASSLYGSTLTYEQYF.

This clonotype came up a few times. This chain joins TRBV12-5 and TRBJ2-1, with D uncertain. This CDR3 is 13 amino acids long. The ends were cut back, 2 bases at V and 0 bases at J, with 2 bases in the middle. The germline gives CDR1 LGHNT, CDR2 FRNRAP. The CDR3 DNA sequence: TGTGCTAGTGGTTTGTTCTCCTACAATGAGCAGTTCTTC. Translation gives CASGLFSYNEQFF.

The CDR3 loop is CASSSGIRYEQYF. The CDR3 nucleotides read TGTGCCAGCAGCTCGGGGATTCGATACGAGCAGTACTTC. V is TRBV7-9 and J is TRBJ2-7, with a weak D call TRBD2 (5 bases). Trimming cost V 4 bases and J 4 bases, with 11 bases left between them. The germline CDR1 and CDR2 sequences are SEHNR and FQNEAQ (reference sequence). The length of the CDR3 is 13 residues.

As concerns this clonotype: A junction end diverges from the germline sequence, so it may reflect a read error. This chain uses TRBV5-1 with TRBJ2-7; TRBD2 agrees at 7 bases. Germline V lookup: CDR1 SGHRS, CDR2 YFSETQ. There are 16 residues in the CDR3. The CDR3 DNA sequence: TGCGCCAGCAGCTTGGCCGGGGGACTACCCTCCTACGAGCAGCACTTC. Its protein product is CASSLAGGLPSYEQHF.

V is TRBV30 and J is TRBJ2-1; D might be TRBD1 or TRBD2, each matching 5 bases. The CDR3 runs to 15 residues. V dropped 5 bases and J dropped 0 bases, with 14 bases sitting between them. The germline gives CDR1 GTSNPN, CDR2 SVGIG (reference sequence). CDR3 in DNA: TGTGCCTGGGCTAGGGGTGGGGGCTCCTACAATGAGCAGTTCTTC. Its translation: CAWARGGGSYNEQFF.

This clonotype has more than one count but fewer than ten. V gene TRBV27 combines with J gene TRBJ2-2; D call uncertain. Trimming stripped 2 bases from V and 1 base from J, with 5 bases between. The germline CDR1 and CDR2 sequences are MNHEY and SMNVEV (reference sequence). The length of the CDR3 is 14 residues. The CDR3 is CASSLGLNTGELFF. CDR3 bases: TGTGCCAGCAGTTTAGGGCTGAACACCGGGGAGCTGTTTTTT.